A selection of T cell receptor beta chains follows, all from one sample in a study of early T cells in non-severe SARS-CoV-2 infection. TCRdb independently ran MiXCR on the 5' RACE reads; one entry per CDR3 protein. The table has approximately 70,000 distinct CDR3 sequences, 10% to 15% seen once; the top ten hold roughly 16%. Sequenced material: whole blood, taken at baseline. The receptors originated from an adult who was a healthcare worker with PCR-confirmed SARS-CoV-2 infection or an uninfected control (not recorded which). The donor label of this sample is uncertain. Both conserved end residues are part of each CDR3. A D gene is named only where the DNA matches it firmly. The listing skips clone size in some rows; elsewhere it reads once, few, many or a size class.

v_call	j_call	clone_size	d_call	cdr3_aa	cdr3_nt
TRBV5-1	TRBJ2-3	few	-	CASSLREALYSDTQYF	TGCGCCAGCAGCTTGAGAGAGGCTCTATATTCGGATACGCAGTATTTT
TRBV28	TRBJ2-3	many	-	CASSFQFTQYF	TGTGCCAGCAGTTTCCAGTTTACGCAGTATTTT
TRBV6-2/TRBV6-3	TRBJ2-4	-	TRBD2	CASSYGGMGRKNIQYF	TGTGCCAGCAGCTACGGGGGGATGGGGCGCAAAAACATTCAGTACTTC
TRBV14	TRBJ2-5	-	-	CASSDRTGARETQYF	TGTGCCAGCAGCGACCGGACGGGAGCCAGGGAGACCCAGTACTTC
TRBV12-3/TRBV12-4	TRBJ2-1	few	-	CASSFDTLRYEQFF	TGTGCCAGCAGTTTTGATACCCTTCGTTATGAGCAGTTCTTC
TRBV4-3	TRBJ1-1	many	TRBD1	CASSRGQGVKTEAFF	TGCGCCAGCAGCCGGGGACAGGGTGTCAAAACTGAAGCTTTCTTT
TRBV12-3/TRBV12-4	TRBJ2-4	few	TRBD2	CASSEPGLAAYF	TGTGCCAGCAGTGAACCGGGACTAGCGGCCTACTTC
TRBV4-1	TRBJ2-3	few	TRBD2	CASSQDPGGRGDTQYF	TGCGCCAGCAGCCAAGATCCAGGCGGGAGGGGGGATACGCAGTATTTT
TRBV6-5	TRBJ2-5	-	TRBD2	CASPWRGAQETQYF	TGTGCCAGCCCGTGGCGGGGGGCCCAAGAGACCCAGTACTTC
TRBV12-3/TRBV12-4	TRBJ1-1	-	-	CASSLGPRIEAFF	TGTGCCAGCAGTTTAGGACCGAGAATTGAAGCTTTCTTT
TRBV29-1	TRBJ1-1	few	-	CSVQPGHGTAEAFF	TGCAGCGTTCAACCGGGACACGGAACGGCTGAAGCTTTCTTT
TRBV6-2/TRBV6-3	TRBJ2-7	-	TRBD1	CASSLRGHSYEQYF	TGTGCCAGCAGTTTAAGGGGGCATTCGTACGAGCAGTACTTC
TRBV11-3	TRBJ2-3	-	TRBD2	CASSARLAAGTDTQYF	TGTGCCAGCAGCGCCCGACTAGCGGCCGGCACAGATACGCAGTATTTT
TRBV6-5	TRBJ2-3	-	-	CASRKDSTYTQYF	TGTGCCAGCAGAAAAGACAGCACATATACGCAGTATTTT
TRBV5-4	TRBJ2-3	few	-	CASSSKGRRRGSSTDTQYF	TGTGCCAGCAGCTCCAAGGGACGGCGAAGGGGCTCTAGCACAGATACGCAGTATTTT
TRBV19	TRBJ2-7	-	-	CASSIATGTYEQYF	TGTGCCAGTAGTATCGCGACGGGGACCTACGAGCAGTACTTC
TRBV5-4	TRBJ2-3	-	-	CASSWTTTSTDTQYF	TGTGCCAGCAGCTGGACCACCACCTCCACAGATACGCAGTATTTT
TRBV6-2/TRBV6-3	TRBJ1-1	many	-	CASTFHVNTEAFF	TGTGCCAGCACCTTTCATGTGAACACTGAAGCTTTCTTT
TRBV27	TRBJ2-1	many	TRBD1	CASSFRITGEYNEQFF	TGTGCCAGCAGTTTCCGAATCACAGGGGAGTACAATGAGCAGTTCTTC
TRBV6-2/TRBV6-3	TRBJ1-1	few	-	CASSYSPAYNTEAFF	TGTGCCAGCAGTTACAGCCCGGCATATAACACTGAAGCTTTCTTT
TRBV29-1	TRBJ2-7	-	-	CSVEERGPQYF	TGCAGCGTTGAAGAGAGGGGACCGCAGTACTTC
TRBV20-1	TRBJ2-7	few	-	CSAPDTSRAYEQYF	TGCAGTGCCCCGGACACTTCTCGGGCCTACGAGCAGTACTTC
TRBV4-1	TRBJ2-3	many	-	CASSQTGPTDTQYF	TGCGCCAGCAGCCAAACGGGACCCACAGATACGCAGTATTTT
TRBV2	TRBJ2-1	-	-	CASRGGLVYNEQFF	TGTGCCAGCAGGGGGGGACTGGTCTACAATGAGCAGTTCTTC
TRBV7-3	TRBJ2-3	few	-	CASSLDTDTQYF	TGTGCCAGCAGCTTAGACACAGATACGCAGTATTTT
TRBV12-3/TRBV12-4	TRBJ2-4	many	TRBD2	CASSPTSGRAEGIQYF	TGTGCCAGCAGTCCCACTAGCGGGAGGGCCGAAGGCATTCAGTACTTC
TRBV20-1	TRBJ1-5	-	-	CSARDPGLYSNQPQHF	TGCAGTGCTAGAGATCCGGGACTTTATAGCAATCAGCCCCAGCATTTT
TRBV5-4	TRBJ2-1	few	-	CASSLDRSSYNEQFF	TGTGCCAGCAGCTTAGACAGGTCCTCCTACAATGAGCAGTTCTTC